A selection of T cell receptor beta chains follows, all from one sample in a study of cytomegalovirus exposure and HLA in healthy donors. TCRdb keeps only in-frame clones here, not all; method: immunoSEQ multiplex PCR. The profile shows fewer than 200,000 clones, more than 80% of them singletons. The specimen was PBMCs. The receptors were gathered from a woman aged 18-29 years in good health and CMV-seronegative. The CDR3 runs from the conserved cysteine through the conserved F or W. Each record gives: J gene, V gene, clone size, D gene, CDR3 protein, CDR3 DNA. The D gene is left open where the match is weak. Some rows mark clone size as missing; the rest say once, few, many or name a class of expanded clone.

J: TRBJ2-1
V: TRBV6-5
size: NA
D: TRBD2
CDR3: CASSAGTKQFF
DNA: TGTGCCAGCAGTGCCGGGACTAAGCAGTTCTTC

J: TRBJ2-1
V: TRBV12-5
size: once
D: NA
CDR3: CASGLSAGLHSSYNEQFF
DNA: TGTGCTAGTGGTTTGTCCGCGGGGCTCCATAGCTCCTACAATGAGCAGTTCTTC

J: TRBJ2-7
V: TRBV7-9
size: NA
D: TRBD1
CDR3: CASSERDRATWEQYF
DNA: TGTGCCAGCAGCGAACGGGACAGGGCCACATGGGAGCAGTACTTC

J: TRBJ2-7
V: TRBV7-9
size: NA
D: TRBD1
CDR3: CASSSTGTVYEQYF
DNA: TGTGCCAGCAGCTCGACAGGGACCGTATACGAGCAGTACTTC

J: TRBJ2-3
V: TRBV4-2
size: NA
D: TRBD2
CDR3: CASSQGETSGSSDTQYF
DNA: TGTGCCAGCAGCCAGGGGGAGACTAGCGGGAGTTCAGATACGCAGTATTTT

J: TRBJ2-1
V: TRBV10-3
size: NA
D: TRBD2
CDR3: CAIGAQGLAGDNEQFF
DNA: TGTGCCATCGGGGCCCAGGGACTAGCGGGTGACAATGAGCAGTTCTTC

J: TRBJ2-7
V: TRBV5-6
size: NA
D: TRBD2
CDR3: CASSLRRLAGAYEQYF
DNA: TGTGCCAGCAGCTTGAGGCGACTAGCGGGAGCCTACGAGCAGTACTTC

J: TRBJ2-5
V: TRBV27
size: NA
D: NA
CDR3: CASSHHRGYQETQYF
DNA: TGTGCCAGCAGCCATCATCGAGGCTACCAAGAGACCCAGTACTTC

J: TRBJ2-3
V: TRBV7-2
size: NA
D: NA
CDR3: CASSLGGLAATDTQYF
DNA: TGTGCCAGCAGCTTAGGGGGGTTAGCGGCCACAGATACGCAGTATTTT

J: TRBJ2-2
V: TRBV11-3
size: NA
D: TRBD2
CDR3: CASSSPGLAGAGRELFF
DNA: TGTGCCAGCAGCTCCCCGGGACTAGCGGGAGCGGGCAGGGAGCTGTTTTTT

J: TRBJ2-7
V: TRBV6-5
size: few
D: TRBD1
CDR3: CASSYFGTGDEQYF
DNA: TGTGCCAGCAGTTACTTCGGGACAGGGGACGAGCAGTACTTC

J: TRBJ1-5
V: TRBV28
size: few
D: NA
CDR3: CASSFEQNNQPQHF
DNA: TGTGCCAGCAGTTTCGAACAGAACAATCAGCCCCAGCATTTT

J: TRBJ2-7
V: TRBV7-2
size: once
D: TRBD1
CDR3: CASSPRQGGNEQYF
DNA: TGTGCCAGCAGCCCAAGACAGGGGGGGAACGAGCAGTACTTC

J: TRBJ1-5
V: TRBV6-1
size: NA
D: NA
CDR3: CASITDYSNQPQHF
DNA: TGTGCCAGCATTACAGATTATAGCAATCAGCCCCAGCATTTT

J: TRBJ2-3
V: TRBV5-6
size: NA
D: TRBD1
CDR3: CASSSYATGTGTTDTQYF
DNA: TGTGCCAGCAGCTCTTACGCCACCGGGACAGGGACCACAGATACGCAGTATTTT

J: TRBJ2-1
V: TRBV7-8
size: NA
D: NA
CDR3: CASSPIGTPLSSYNEQFF
DNA: TGTGCCAGCAGCCCTATTGGGACTCCCCTAAGCTCCTACAATGAGCAGTTCTTC

J: TRBJ1-1
V: TRBV19
size: NA
D: NA
CDR3: CASRIQGGNTEAFF
DNA: TGTGCCAGTAGGATACAGGGAGGGAACACTGAAGCTTTCTTT

J: TRBJ1-1
V: TRBV7-9
size: few
D: TRBD1
CDR3: CASSLGRNRGAFF
DNA: TGTGCCAGCAGCTTAGGAAGAAACAGGGGAGCTTTCTTT

J: TRBJ1-3
V: TRBV18
size: few
D: TRBD1
CDR3: CASSQGQDSGNTIYF
DNA: TGTGCCAGCTCACAAGGACAGGACTCTGGAAACACCATATATTTT

J: TRBJ2-5
V: TRBV15
size: NA
D: NA
CDR3: CATSRGGPQETQYF
DNA: TGTGCCACCAGCAGAGGAGGGCCCCAAGAGACCCAGTACTTC

J: TRBJ1-4
V: TRBV28
size: NA
D: TRBD1
CDR3: CASSSGTGVGGEKLFF
DNA: TGTGCCAGCAGTTCCGGTACAGGGGTTGGGGGGGAAAAACTGTTTTTT

J: TRBJ2-3
V: TRBV28
size: NA
D: TRBD2
CDR3: CASSFAGGTDTQYF
DNA: TGTGCCAGCAGTTTCGCGGGGGGCACAGATACGCAGTATTTT

J: TRBJ1-1
V: TRBV6-1
size: NA
D: NA
CDR3: CASSPYRLNTEAFF
DNA: TGTGCCAGCAGCCCATACCGGTTGAACACTGAAGCTTTCTTT

J: TRBJ1-4
V: TRBV7-9
size: NA
D: NA
CDR3: CASSLAEAGATNEKLFF
DNA: TGTGCCAGCAGCTTAGCTGAGGCGGGAGCAACTAATGAAAAACTGTTTTTT

J: TRBJ2-1
V: TRBV6-1
size: NA
D: TRBD2
CDR3: CASSESRLAGNEQFF
DNA: TGTGCCAGCAGTGAATCCCGACTAGCGGGAAATGAGCAGTTCTTC

J: TRBJ2-1
V: TRBV5-4
size: NA
D: TRBD2
CDR3: CASSKATSGYLSYNEQFF
DNA: TGTGCCAGCAGCAAGGCTACTAGCGGTTATCTCTCCTACAATGAGCAGTTCTTC

J: TRBJ2-5
V: TRBV4-1
size: few
D: TRBD1
CDR3: CASSQDLGQGIGETQYF
DNA: TGCGCCAGCAGCCAAGACCTAGGACAGGGAATAGGAGAGACCCAGTACTTC

J: TRBJ2-2
V: TRBV4-1
size: NA
D: NA
CDR3: CASSQPSKNGELFF
DNA: TGCGCCAGCAGCCAACCATCAAAAAACGGGGAGCTGTTTTTT

J: TRBJ2-7
V: TRBV7-9
size: NA
D: TRBD2
CDR3: CASSEAGGRALEGEQYF
DNA: TGTGCCAGCAGCGAGGCGGGCGGGAGGGCCCTCGAGGGCGAGCAGTACTTC

J: TRBJ2-7
V: TRBV28
size: once
D: TRBD2
CDR3: CASSWASGRTEQYF
DNA: TGTGCCAGCAGTTGGGCTAGCGGGAGAACCGAGCAGTACTTC

J: TRBJ2-5
V: TRBV5-1
size: NA
D: TRBD2
CDR3: CASSSASGSGETQYF
DNA: TGCGCCAGCAGCTCAGCTAGCGGGAGCGGAGAGACCCAGTACTTC

J: TRBJ2-3
V: TRBV5-1
size: NA
D: TRBD2
CDR3: CASSLGDGRTDTQYF
DNA: TGCGCCAGCAGCTTGGGGGACGGGAGGACAGATACGCAGTATTTT

J: TRBJ2-7
V: TRBV7-9
size: once
D: NA
CDR3: CASSFTAGKPYEQYF
DNA: TGTGCCAGCAGCTTCACCGCGGGAAAGCCCTACGAGCAGTACTTC

J: TRBJ1-2
V: TRBV28
size: NA
D: NA
CDR3: CASSPLSRGYTF
DNA: TGTGCCAGCAGTCCCCTTTCTCGTGGCTACACCTTC

J: TRBJ2-3
V: TRBV7-8
size: NA
D: TRBD1
CDR3: CASRRDRGHADTQYF
DNA: TGTGCCAGCAGGAGGGACAGGGGGCATGCAGATACGCAGTATTTT

J: TRBJ1-2
V: TRBV6-1
size: NA
D: NA
CDR3: CASSAPGRGNGYTF
DNA: TGTGCCAGCAGCGCCCCCGGCAGGGGTAATGGCTACACCTTC

J: TRBJ2-2
V: TRBV11-2
size: NA
D: NA
CDR3: CASSLWTPPERTNTGELFF
DNA: TGTGCCAGCAGCTTATGGACCCCCCCCGAGCGGACTAACACCGGGGAGCTGTTTTTT

J: TRBJ2-1
V: TRBV10-3
size: NA
D: TRBD2
CDR3: CAITSGTYNEQFF
DNA: TGTGCCATCACTAGCGGGACCTACAATGAGCAGTTCTTC

J: TRBJ2-1
V: TRBV7-6
size: NA
D: NA
CDR3: CASSLMSSQQFF
DNA: TGTGCCAGCAGCTTAATGTCGAGCCAGCAGTTCTTC

J: TRBJ2-4
V: TRBV5-1
size: NA
D: TRBD2
CDR3: CASSFGGDPGRDIQYF
DNA: TGCGCCAGCAGCTTTGGAGGGGACCCAGGGAGGGACATTCAGTACTTC

J: TRBJ2-6
V: TRBV4-1
size: NA
D: NA
CDR3: CASSQESSASGANVLTF
DNA: TGCGCCAGCAGCCAAGAAAGTAGTGCCTCTGGGGCCAACGTCCTGACTTTC

J: TRBJ1-2
V: TRBV11-2
size: NA
D: NA
CDR3: CASSFTTIPNYGYTF
DNA: TGTGCCAGCAGCTTTACAACTATACCTAACTATGGCTACACCTTC

J: TRBJ2-3
V: TRBV5-4
size: NA
D: TRBD2
CDR3: CASSSGGGLAETDTQYF
DNA: TGTGCCAGCAGCTCGGGCGGGGGACTAGCGGAAACAGATACGCAGTATTTT

J: TRBJ2-1
V: TRBV19
size: NA
D: NA
CDR3: CASSMGLRGYNEQFF
DNA: TGTGCCAGTAGTATGGGGCTACGAGGTTACAATGAGCAGTTCTTC

J: TRBJ2-2
V: TRBV2
size: NA
D: TRBD2
CDR3: CASSDRSAGGRVGELFF
DNA: TGTGCCAGCAGTGATAGGTCGGCGGGAGGACGTGTCGGGGAGCTGTTTTTT

J: TRBJ2-3
V: TRBV10-3
size: NA
D: TRBD2
CDR3: CAISASGISTDTQYF
DNA: TGTGCCATCAGCGCTAGCGGGATTAGCACAGATACGCAGTATTTT

J: TRBJ1-1
V: TRBV30
size: NA
D: NA
CDR3: CACRLTVNTEAFF
DNA: TGTGCCTGCCGGTTAACAGTGAACACTGAAGCTTTCTTT

J: TRBJ1-1
V: TRBV20-1
size: NA
D: NA
CDR3: CSAGRGAEAFF
DNA: TGCAGTGCCGGACGGGGGGCTGAAGCTTTCTTT